A single sample gave rise to the 5 T cell receptor beta chains below, sequenced in a study of blood T cells in healthy people across ages. The authors ran a second PCR of roughly 6 to 12 cycles using a sample-barcoded 5' primer and a J-beta primer mix. TCRdb reprocessed the 5' RACE reads with MiXCR, giving one entry per CDR3 protein. The repertoire has 950,000 to 1,200,000 distinct CDR3 sequences, less than 45% of them found once; the top ten carry over 10%. The sequenced sample consisted of blood. The receptor set was obtained from a man in his late teens or twenties in good health.

This clonotype was observed a few times. The CDR3 loop reads CASSVQGGDPKTQYF. The CDR3 DNA follows: TGTGCCAGCAGCGTCCAGGGGGGAGATCCGAAGACCCAGTACTTC. The V gene is TRBV7-9, the J gene TRBJ2-5, with a possible D match to TRBD1 (7 bases). Germline loops: CDR1 SEHNR, CDR2 FQNEAQ (reference sequence). CDR3 length equals 15 residues. Deletions cut 5 bases from V and 6 bases from J, with 19 bases between. Together with reference TRBV7-9 and TRBJ2-5, the CDR3 gives the full variable domain: DTGVSQNPRHKITKRGQNVTFRCDPISEHNRLYWYRQTLGQGPEFLTYFQNEAQLEKSRLLSDRFSAERPKGSFSTLEIQRTEQGDSAMYLCASSVQGGDPKTQYFGPGTRLLVL.

This chain uses TRBV7-9 with TRBJ1-1, with D unresolved. The CDR3 is 14 amino acids. Trimming left V 5 bases short and J 1 base short, with 11 bases between. From germline, CDR1 is SEHNR and CDR2 FQNEAQ (reference sequence). CDR3 nucleotides: TGTGCCAGCAGCCGTGGACTGACGAACACTGAAGCTTTCTTT. This translates into CASSRGLTNTEAFF.

This clonotype has only a few counts. The chain's CDR3 is CASSPRANHGTENTEAFF. As DNA, the CDR3 is TGCGCCAGCAGCCCACGCGCGAACCACGGGACAGAGAACACTGAAGCTTTCTTT. The genes are TRBV5-1 and TRBJ1-1, with 7 bases fitting TRBD1. The CDR3 consists of 18 residues. Germline V lookup: CDR1 SGHRS, CDR2 YFSETQ. V lost 4 bases to trimming and J lost 1 base; unmatched junction nucleotides: 16.

This clonotype was picked up a small number of times. CDR3 sequence reads: CASRDTGVKEAFF. DNA of the CDR3: TGTGCCAGCAGAGACACAGGGGTGAAAGAAGCTTTCTTT. The V gene is TRBV6-2 or TRBV6-3, the J gene TRBJ1-1, with 7 bases that match TRBD1. The CDR3 runs 13 residues. The V gene end was trimmed by 6 bases and the J gene end by 8 bases; junction bases not matched to a gene: 9. Germline loops: CDR1 MNHEY, CDR2 SVGEGT.

The chain couples TRBV7-2 to TRBJ2-1; the D gene is possibly TRBD1 (5 bases). Between the trimmed V and J ends, which lost 4 bases and 0 bases, there was a span of 10 bases. The CDR3 is 15 residues long. Germline lookup yields CDR1 SGHTA and CDR2 FQGNSA. As DNA, the CDR3 is TGTGCCAGCAGCTCGCGGACACACTCCTACAATGAGCAGTTCTTC. Encoded protein: CASSSRTHSYNEQFF.